Listed here are 22 T cell receptor beta chains from one sample, sequenced in a study of PD-1 blockade in mismatch repair-deficient tumors. Assay used: immunoSEQ multiplex PCR; TCRdb lists only in-frame clones, some missing. The profile shows some 120,000 clones, more than 70% of them singletons. The sample here was peripheral blood, taken roughly 67 weeks after starting pembrolizumab. Every receptor here comes from an adult with mismatch repair-deficient cancer.

The chain has TRBV6-5 and TRBJ2-3, with TRBD1 matching 8 bases. The V gene end was trimmed by 4 bases and the J gene end by 1 base; junction bases not matched to a gene: 4. Germline-derived CDR1 and CDR2 are MNHEY and SVGAGI. The CDR3 is 15 residues long. Written as DNA, the CDR3 is TGTGCCAGCAGTTTAGGGACAGGCCGCACAGATACGCAGTATTTT. Translating it yields CASSLGTGRTDTQYF.

The chain couples TRBV2 to TRBJ2-2; D gene uncertain. V lost 4 bases and J 6 bases, leaving 3 bases between the germline ends. Germline V CDR1 and CDR2: SNHLY, FYNNEI. The CDR3 has 11 amino acids. The CDR3 sequence is CASSVSGELFF. The CDR3 DNA follows: TGTGCCAGCAGTGTGTCCGGGGAGCTGTTTTTT.

The chain uses TRBV28 and TRBJ2-7; D is possibly TRBD1 or TRBD2 (5 bases each). V was trimmed by 4 bases and J by 0 bases, leaving 16 bases between them. Germline CDR1 and CDR2: MDHEN and SYDVKM. The CDR3 runs 16 residues. The CDR3 DNA follows: TGTGCCAGCAGTTCATCCGGGACCGGAGGCTCCTACGAGCAGTACTTC. Its translation is CASSSSGTGGSYEQYF.

V gene TRBV20-1 combines with J gene TRBJ2-3; unclear D gene. The CDR3 extends over 11 amino acids. V shed 6 bases and J shed 4 bases, with 8 bases lying between them. Germline values: CDR1 DFQATT, CDR2 SNEGSKA (reference sequence). This chain's CDR3 is CSALGPDTQYF. DNA of the CDR3: TGCAGTGCCTTAGGACCAGATACGCAGTATTTT.

This sequence joins TRBV19 and TRBJ2-1; 8 bases map to TRBD2. The J segment lost 5 bases and the V segment lost 4 bases, leaving 13 bases of the junction unmatched. Germline lookup yields CDR1 LNHDA and CDR2 SQIVND (reference sequence). The CDR3 is 17 amino acids. This CDR3 is CASSTGRRAGANNEQFF. The CDR3 bases are TGTGCCAGTAGTACCGGCCGTAGAGCGGGAGCTAACAATGAGCAGTTCTTC.

V gene TRBV6-4 combines with J gene TRBJ2-3; 8 nucleotides align to TRBD1. The junction had 4 bases not matched to a gene; V was cut back by 0 bases and J by 5 bases. The CDR3 runs to 15 residues. Germline CDR1 and CDR2: MRHNA and SNTAGT. In nucleotides, the CDR3 is TGTGCCAGCAGTGACTCTCCAGGGGGCCAAGATACGCAGTATTTT. Translating gives CASSDSPGGQDTQYF.

This chain links TRBV10-3 with TRBJ2-5; 7 bases line up with TRBD2. The germline CDR1 and CDR2 sequences are ENHRY and SYGVKD. Trimming removed 3 bases from V and 0 bases from J; junction bases left unmatched: 4. The CDR3 totals 15 residues. The CDR3 nucleotides read TGTGCCATCAGTGATCTTAGCGGGTACCAAGAGACCCAGTACTTC. It codes for CAISDLSGYQETQYF.

The genes are TRBV28 and TRBJ2-5, with 10 bases identical to TRBD2. Germline V gene data show CDR1 as MDHEN and CDR2 as SYDVKM. This CDR3 has 15 residues. V was pared by 6 bases and J by 8 bases, with 12 bases of the junction left unmatched. This chain's CDR3 is CASSSAGGPRTTQYF. The CDR3 coding sequence is TGTGCCAGCAGCTCAGCGGGAGGGCCAAGAACAACCCAGTACTTC.

This clone is a singleton in its sample. V gene TRBV4-2 combines with J gene TRBJ1-2; 9 nucleotides agree with TRBD1. Germline CDR1 reads LGHNA; CDR2 reads YNFKEQ. Trimming removed 1 base from V and 7 bases from J; junction bases left unmatched: 4. The CDR3 runs to 14 residues. The CDR3 here is CASSQVWTGAGYTF. DNA of the CDR3: TGTGCCAGCAGCCAAGTCTGGACAGGGGCTGGCTACACCTTC.

The chain couples TRBV30 to TRBJ2-1, with TRBD2 identical over 14 bases. The CDR3 has 20 residues. J was trimmed by 0 bases and V by 3 bases; bases with no gene match: 13. Germline V gene data show CDR1 as GTSNPN and CDR2 as SVGIG (reference sequence). The CDR3 loop is CAWRPRLAGGPFSSYNEQFF. In DNA form, the CDR3 reads TGTGCCTGGAGACCCCGACTAGCGGGAGGGCCCTTCAGCTCCTACAATGAGCAGTTCTTC.

In DNA form, the CDR3 reads TGTGCCAGCAGTTTACAAGGAAGATATGGCTACACCTTC. Its protein product is CASSLQGRYGYTF. This rearrangement joins TRBV6-5 to TRBJ1-2; D call uncertain. The V and J ends lost 4 bases and 5 bases respectively, with 11 bases between them. CDR3 length: 13 amino acids. From germline, CDR1 is MNHEY and CDR2 SVGAGI.

The V gene is TRBV5-1, the J gene TRBJ2-7; 9 nucleotides line up with TRBD1. This CDR3 is built from 14 residues. Per the germline V gene, CDR1 is SGHRS and CDR2 is YFSETQ. The V gene end was trimmed by 3 bases and the J gene end by 2 bases; junction bases not matched to a gene: 3. The DNA for the CDR3 is TGCGCCAGCAGCTGGGGACAGGGCACCTACGAGCAGTACTTC. Its translation: CASSWGQGTYEQYF.

J is TRBJ1-4 and V is TRBV19; D perhaps matches TRBD1 (5 bases). The germline CDR1 and CDR2 sequences are LNHDA and SQIVND (reference sequence). The germline V and J ends were trimmed by 5 bases and 8 bases, with 18 bases remaining between them. This CDR3 region has 15 residues. The CDR3 spells CASSRYGAAGEKLFF. The CDR3 DNA follows: TGTGCCAGTAGTCGATACGGGGCCGCGGGGGAAAAACTGTTTTTT.

This clone was recorded once. V usage is TRBV4-1 and J usage is TRBJ1-4, with D unclear. Trimming took 4 bases from V and 0 from J, leaving 9 bases between them. The CDR3 loop spans 15 amino acids. Germline-derived CDR1 and CDR2 are MGHRA and YSYEKL. The CDR3 nucleotides read TGCGCCAGCAGCCGAGCCGGGTCAACTAATGAAAAACTGTTTTTT. Residues: CASSRAGSTNEKLFF.

The V call is TRBV2, the J call TRBJ2-7; D call uncertain. This CDR3 has 13 residues. The V gene's germline CDR1 is SNHLY and CDR2 FYNNEI. With 3 bases removed from V and 0 bases from J, the gap between germline ends came to 6 bases. DNA for the CDR3: TGTGCCAGCAGTGAGTACTACTCCTACGAGCAGTACTTC. Protein sequence: CASSEYYSYEQYF.

This sequence joins TRBV5-6 and TRBJ2-1, with D uncertain. The CDR3 sequence is 12 residues long. V lost 0 bases, J lost 12 bases, and 10 bases lay in between. Germline loops: CDR1 SGHDT, CDR2 YYEEEE. CDR3 residues: CASSLGDGGQFF. In DNA form, the CDR3 reads TGTGCCAGCAGCTTGGGCGATGGCGGGCAGTTCTTC.

The genes are TRBV18 and TRBJ2-5; 9 bases agree with TRBD1. CDR1 is KGHSH, CDR2 LQKENI, per germline. This CDR3 is 14 amino acids long. Unmatched junction bases numbered 4, after V lost 3 bases and J lost 5 bases. The CDR3 here is CASSPLDRGETQYF. CDR3 nucleotide sequence: TGTGCCAGCTCACCTCTCGACAGGGGGGAGACCCAGTACTTC.

Comment on this clone: The junction does not match germline at one end; this may be a read error. J is TRBJ2-2 and V is TRBV5-6, with a weak D call TRBD2 (5 bases). Germline V gene data show CDR1 as SGHDT and CDR2 as YYEEEE. CDR3 length: 16 residues. The CDR3 bases are TGTGCCAGCACCTTGGGAGAGACGTCCTTCATCGGGGAGCTGTTTTTT. Protein: CASTLGETSFIGELFF.

The chain carries TRBV28 and TRBJ2-2; the match to TRBD2 covers 9 bases. CDR3 size: 15 residues. The V and J ends lost 6 bases and 9 bases, in that order; junction bases with no gene match: 11. Germline V gene data show CDR1 as MDHEN and CDR2 as SYDVKM. CDR3 sequence reads: CASRGTSRPARELFF. The CDR3, as DNA: TGTGCCAGCAGGGGGACTAGCCGCCCGGCCCGGGAGCTGTTTTTT.

J is TRBJ2-7 and V is TRBV9, with D hard to call. The V gene's germline CDR1 is SGDLS and CDR2 YYNGEE. Trimming took off 1 base at V and 3 bases at J, with 11 bases between the two ends. This CDR3 contains 14 residues. In nucleotides, the CDR3 is TGTGCCAGCAGCGTAACCCTAGGCGGCTACGAGCAGTACTTC. It is translated as CASSVTLGGYEQYF.

The rearrangement joins TRBV12-5 to TRBJ2-2, with 8 bases that match TRBD2. CDR1 and CDR2 (germline): LGHNT, FRNRAP. The CDR3 extends over 14 amino acids. V lost 2 bases to trimming and J lost 7 bases; unmatched junction nucleotides: 3. CDR3 sequence (DNA): TGTGCTAGTGGTTTGCGGGAGGGGGACGGGGAGCTGTTTTTT. Protein sequence: CASGLREGDGELFF.

This sequence joins TRBV7-9 and TRBJ2-5; 11 bases line up with TRBD2. The V gene's germline CDR1 is SEHNR and CDR2 FQNEAQ (reference sequence). Trimming cost V 8 bases and J 4 bases; bases outside gene matches: 12. CDR3 length equals 16 residues. The CDR3 spells CASGTSGSVRGETQYF. CDR3 in DNA: TGTGCCAGCGGAACTAGCGGGAGCGTTCGTGGAGAGACCCAGTACTTC. Complete variable domain (other parts from reference TRBV7-9 and TRBJ2-5): DTGVSQNPRHKITKRGQNVTFRCDPISEHNRLYWYRQTLGQGPEFLTYFQNEAQLEKSRLLSDRFSAERPKGSFSTLEIQRTEQGDSAMYLCASGTSGSVRGETQYFGPGTRLLVL.